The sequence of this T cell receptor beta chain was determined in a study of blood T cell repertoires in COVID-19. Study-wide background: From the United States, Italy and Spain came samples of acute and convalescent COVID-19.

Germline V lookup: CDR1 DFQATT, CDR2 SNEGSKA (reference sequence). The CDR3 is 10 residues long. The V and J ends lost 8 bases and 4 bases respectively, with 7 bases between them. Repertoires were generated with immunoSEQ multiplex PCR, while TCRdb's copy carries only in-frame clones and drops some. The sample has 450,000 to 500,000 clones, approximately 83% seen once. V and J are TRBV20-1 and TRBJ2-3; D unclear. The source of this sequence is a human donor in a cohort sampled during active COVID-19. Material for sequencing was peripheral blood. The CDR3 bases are TGCAGTTTTATTGCAGATACGCAGTATTTT. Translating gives CSFIADTQYF.